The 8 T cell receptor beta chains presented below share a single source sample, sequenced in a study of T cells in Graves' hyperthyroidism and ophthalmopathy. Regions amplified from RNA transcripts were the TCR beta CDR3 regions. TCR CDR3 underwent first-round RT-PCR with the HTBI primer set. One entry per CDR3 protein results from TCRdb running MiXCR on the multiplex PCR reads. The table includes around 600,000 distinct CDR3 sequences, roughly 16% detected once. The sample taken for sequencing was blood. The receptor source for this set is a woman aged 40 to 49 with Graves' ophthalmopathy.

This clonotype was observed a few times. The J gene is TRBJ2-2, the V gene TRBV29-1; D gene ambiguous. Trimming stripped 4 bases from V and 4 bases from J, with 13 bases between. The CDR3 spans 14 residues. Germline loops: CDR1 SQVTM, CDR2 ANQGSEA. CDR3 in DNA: TGCAGCGTTGTAATCCTAGGAAGCACCGGGGAGCTGTTTTTT. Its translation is CSVVILGSTGELFF.

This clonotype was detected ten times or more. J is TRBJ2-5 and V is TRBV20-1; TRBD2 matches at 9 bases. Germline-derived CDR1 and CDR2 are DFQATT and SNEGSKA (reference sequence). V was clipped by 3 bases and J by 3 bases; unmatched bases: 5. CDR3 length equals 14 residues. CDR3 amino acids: CSASAREGEETQYF. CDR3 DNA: TGCAGTGCTAGCGCGCGGGAGGGCGAAGAGACCCAGTACTTC.

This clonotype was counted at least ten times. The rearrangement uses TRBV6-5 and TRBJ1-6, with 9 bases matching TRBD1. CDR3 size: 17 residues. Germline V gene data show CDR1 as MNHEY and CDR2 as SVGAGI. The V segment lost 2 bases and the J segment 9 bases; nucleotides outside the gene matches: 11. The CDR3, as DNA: TGTGCCAGCAGTTACGCTCCGGGGACAGGGTCTCGTTCACCCCTCCACTTT. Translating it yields CASSYAPGTGSRSPLHF.

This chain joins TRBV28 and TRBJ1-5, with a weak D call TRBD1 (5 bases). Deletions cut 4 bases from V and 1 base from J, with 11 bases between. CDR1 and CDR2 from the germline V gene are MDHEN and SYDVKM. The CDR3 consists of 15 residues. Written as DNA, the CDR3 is TGTGCCAGCAGTTCCGGGACCTGGAGCAATCAGCCCCAGCATTTT. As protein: CASSSGTWSNQPQHF. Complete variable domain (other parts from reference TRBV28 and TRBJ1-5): DVKVTQSSRYLVKRTGEKVFLECVQDMDHENMFWYRQDPGLGLRLIYFSYDVKMKEKGDIPEGYSVSREKKERFSLILESASTNQTSMYLCASSSGTWSNQPQHFGDGTRLSIL.

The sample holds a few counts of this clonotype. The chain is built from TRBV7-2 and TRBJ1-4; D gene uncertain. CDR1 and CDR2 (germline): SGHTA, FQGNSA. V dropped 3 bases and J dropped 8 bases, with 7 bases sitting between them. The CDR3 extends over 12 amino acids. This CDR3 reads CASSFSSEKLFF. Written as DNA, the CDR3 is TGTGCCAGCAGCTTTAGTAGCGAAAAACTGTTTTTT. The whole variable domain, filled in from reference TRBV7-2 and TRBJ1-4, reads GAGVSQSPSNKVTEKGKDVELRCDPISGHTALYWYRQSLGQGLEFLIYFQGNSAPDKSGLPSDRFSAERTGGSVSTLTIQRTQQEDSAVYLCASSFSSEKLFFGSGTQLSVL.

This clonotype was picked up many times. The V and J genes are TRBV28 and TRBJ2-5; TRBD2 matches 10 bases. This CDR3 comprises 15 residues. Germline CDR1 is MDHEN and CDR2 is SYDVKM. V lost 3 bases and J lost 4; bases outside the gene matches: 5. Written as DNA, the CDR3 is TGTGCCAGCAGTTTCCTGACTAGCGGGTCAGAGACCCAGTACTTC. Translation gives CASSFLTSGSETQYF. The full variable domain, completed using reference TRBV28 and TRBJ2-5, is DVKVTQSSRYLVKRTGEKVFLECVQDMDHENMFWYRQDPGLGLRLIYFSYDVKMKEKGDIPEGYSVSREKKERFSLILESASTNQTSMYLCASSFLTSGSETQYFGPGTRLLVL.

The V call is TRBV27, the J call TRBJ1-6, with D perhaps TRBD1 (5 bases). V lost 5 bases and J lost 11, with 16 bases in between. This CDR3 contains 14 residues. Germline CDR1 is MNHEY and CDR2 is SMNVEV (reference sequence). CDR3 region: CASSPGSIRAPLHF. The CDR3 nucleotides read TGTGCCAGCAGTCCAGGGAGCATACGGGCACCCCTCCACTTT.

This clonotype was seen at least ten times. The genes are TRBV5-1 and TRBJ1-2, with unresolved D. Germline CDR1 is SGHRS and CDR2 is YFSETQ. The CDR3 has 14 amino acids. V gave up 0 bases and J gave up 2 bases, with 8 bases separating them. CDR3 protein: CASSLGVNNYGYTF. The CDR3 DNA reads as TGCGCCAGCAGCTTGGGGGTTAACAACTATGGCTACACCTTC.